The 9 T cell receptor beta chains presented below share a single source sample, sequenced in a study of blood T cell repertoires in COVID-19. Method: immunoSEQ multiplex PCR; TCRdb's copy keeps in-frame clones and lacks some. The table records nearly 200,000 clones, approximately 82% of them present only once. The sequenced sample was peripheral blood. The receptors stem from a human donor with acute or convalescent COVID-19. The donor label of this sample is uncertain.

The J gene is TRBJ2-5, the V gene TRBV18; D may be TRBD1 (6 bases). CDR3 size: 13 residues. CDR1 and CDR2 (germline): KGHSH, LQKENI. With 2 bases removed from V and 4 bases from J, the gap between germline ends came to 8 bases. CDR3 DNA: TGTGCCAGCTCACCAGGGACACTAGAGACCCAGTACTTC. Protein product: CASSPGTLETQYF.

This clone appeared a few times. This sample also contains other DNA sequences that code for the same CDR3. The chain carries TRBV7-2 and TRBJ1-5; D is possibly TRBD1 (5 bases). CDR1 and CDR2 (germline): SGHTA, FQGNSA. The CDR3 loop spans 13 amino acids. V shed 2 bases and J shed 6 bases, with 8 bases lying between them. The CDR3 reads CASSLQGGQPQHF. The CDR3 DNA reads TGTGCCAGCAGCTTACAGGGTGGTCAGCCCCAGCATTTT. The full variable domain, with the rest looked up from reference TRBV7-2 and TRBJ1-5, is GAGVSQSPSNKVTEKGKDVELRCDPISGHTALYWYRQSLGQGLEFLIYFQGNSAPDKSGLPSDRFSAERTGGSVSTLTIQRTQQEDSAVYLCASSLQGGQPQHFGDGTRLSIL.

This clone has only one observation. V usage is TRBV5-5 and J usage is TRBJ1-4, with 7 bases identical to TRBD1. After removal of 0 bases from V and 5 bases from J, the junction contained 4 bases not matched to a gene. This CDR3 comprises 15 residues. CDR1 and CDR2 (germline): SGHKS, YYEKEE (reference sequence). The CDR3 is CASSLDPGGNEKLFF. CDR3 coding DNA: TGTGCCAGCAGCTTGGATCCAGGGGGAAATGAAAAACTGTTTTTT.

The genes are TRBV29-1 and TRBJ1-3; no definite D call. CDR3 length equals 13 residues. V gave up 1 base and J gave up 3 bases, with 7 bases separating them. Germline V gene data show CDR1 as SQVTM and CDR2 as ANQGSEA. The chain's CDR3 is CSVEGEVGNTIYF. CDR3 DNA: TGCAGCGTTGAAGGAGAGGTTGGAAACACCATATATTTT.

The J gene is TRBJ1-4, the V gene TRBV5-1; TRBD1 matches at 7 bases. The CDR3 extends over 15 amino acids. The trim removed 4 bases at V and 5 bases at J, leaving 8 bases unmatched. CDR1 is SGHRS, CDR2 YFSETQ, per germline. The DNA of the CDR3 is TGCGCCAGCAGCCCCGGACAGGCCCAAAATGAAAAACTGTTTTTT. Residues: CASSPGQAQNEKLFF.

The chain employs TRBV7-2 and TRBJ1-6; no reliable D call. Germline V gene data show CDR1 as SGHTA and CDR2 as FQGNSA. The germline V and J ends were trimmed by 5 bases and 10 bases, with 9 bases remaining between them. The CDR3 contains 12 residues. The CDR3 DNA reads TGTGCCAGCAGCCCAGAATGGTCACCCCTCCACTTT. Translation gives CASSPEWSPLHF.

V and J are TRBV29-1 and TRBJ2-4, with 7 positions matching TRBD1. The J segment lost 7 bases and the V segment lost 5 bases, leaving 2 bases of the junction unmatched. Germline assignment: CDR1 SQVTM and CDR2 ANQGSEA. The CDR3 contains 11 residues. The CDR3 DNA reads TGCAGCGTTCTGACAGGGAACATTCAGTACTTC. As protein: CSVLTGNIQYF.

The genes are TRBV5-3 and TRBJ2-1; 8 bases line up with TRBD2. TRBV5-3 carries the ORF label, with uncertain function. The CDR3 spans 17 residues. V lost 0 bases to trimming and J lost 2 bases; unmatched junction nucleotides: 7. The CDR3 nucleotides are TGTGCCAGAAGCTTGGAACTCGCGGGAGGACCCTACAATGAGCAGTTCTTC. This codes for CARSLELAGGPYNEQFF.

A few counts support this clone. V and J are TRBV18 and TRBJ1-6, with 9 bases that match TRBD1. The germline CDR1 and CDR2 sequences are KGHSH and LQKENI. Germline trimming cut 3 bases from V and 7 bases from J; bases unmatched to any gene: 1. The CDR3 has 14 residues. This chain's CDR3 is CASSPDRGNSPLHF. CDR3 nucleotide sequence: TGTGCCAGCTCACCCGACAGGGGGAATTCACCCCTCCACTTT.